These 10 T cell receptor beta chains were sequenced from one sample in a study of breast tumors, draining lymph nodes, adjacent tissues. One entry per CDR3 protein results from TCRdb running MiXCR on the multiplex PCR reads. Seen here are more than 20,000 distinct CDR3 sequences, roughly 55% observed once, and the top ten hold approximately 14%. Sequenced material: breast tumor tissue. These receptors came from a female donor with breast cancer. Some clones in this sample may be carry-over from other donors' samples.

As DNA, the CDR3 is TGTGCCAGCAGTTACGACAGGGGCCAATATAATTCACCCCTCCACTTT. It codes for CASSYDRGQYNSPLHF. The rearrangement joins TRBV2 to TRBJ1-6, with 8 bases lining up with TRBD1. Germline assignment: CDR1 SNHLY and CDR2 FYNNEI. CDR3 length: 16 amino acids. With V trimmed by 5 bases and J by 4 bases, 7 bases remained unmatched.

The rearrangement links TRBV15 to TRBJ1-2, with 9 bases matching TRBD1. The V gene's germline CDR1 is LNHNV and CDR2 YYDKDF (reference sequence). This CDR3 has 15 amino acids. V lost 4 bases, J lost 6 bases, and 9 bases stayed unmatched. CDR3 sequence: CATSILTGQGNGYTF. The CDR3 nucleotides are TGTGCCACCAGCATCTTAACCGGACAGGGGAATGGCTACACCTTC.

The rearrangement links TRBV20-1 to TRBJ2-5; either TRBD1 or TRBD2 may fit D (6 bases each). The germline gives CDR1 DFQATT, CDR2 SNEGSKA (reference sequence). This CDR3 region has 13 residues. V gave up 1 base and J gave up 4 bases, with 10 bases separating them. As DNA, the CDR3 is TGCAGTGCTAGAGGAGGGGGGCGAGAGACCCAGTACTTC. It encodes CSARGGGRETQYF.

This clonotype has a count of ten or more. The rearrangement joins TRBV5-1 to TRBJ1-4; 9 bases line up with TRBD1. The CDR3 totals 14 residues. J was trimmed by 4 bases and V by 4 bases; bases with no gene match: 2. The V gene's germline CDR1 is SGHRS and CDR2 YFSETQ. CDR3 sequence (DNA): TGCGCCAGCAGCAAGACAGGGGGTAATGAAAAACTGTTTTTT. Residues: CASSKTGGNEKLFF. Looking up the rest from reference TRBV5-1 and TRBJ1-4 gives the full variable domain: KAGVTQTPRYLIKTRGQQVTLSCSPISGHRSVSWYQQTPGQGLQFLFEYFSETQRNKGNFPGRFSGRQFSNSRSEMNVSTLELGDSALYLCASSKTGGNEKLFFGSGTQLSVL.

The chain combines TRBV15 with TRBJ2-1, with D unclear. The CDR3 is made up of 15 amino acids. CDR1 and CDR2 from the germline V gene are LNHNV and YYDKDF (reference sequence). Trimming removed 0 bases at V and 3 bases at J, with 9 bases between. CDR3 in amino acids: CATSRDLRNYNEQFF. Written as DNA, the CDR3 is TGTGCCACCAGCAGAGATTTGCGGAACTACAATGAGCAGTTCTTC.

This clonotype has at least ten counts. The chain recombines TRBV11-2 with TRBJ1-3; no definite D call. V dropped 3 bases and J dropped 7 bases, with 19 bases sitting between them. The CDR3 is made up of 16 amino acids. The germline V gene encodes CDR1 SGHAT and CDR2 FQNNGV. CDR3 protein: CASSLGRQQEANTIYF. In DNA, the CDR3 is TGTGCCAGCAGCTTGGGGAGACAACAAGAGGCGAACACCATATATTTT.

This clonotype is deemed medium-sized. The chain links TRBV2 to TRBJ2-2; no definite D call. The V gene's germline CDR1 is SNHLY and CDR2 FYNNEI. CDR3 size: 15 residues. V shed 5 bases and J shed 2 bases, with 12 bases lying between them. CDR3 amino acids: CASSTFPLNTGELFF. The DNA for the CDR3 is TGTGCCAGCAGTACATTCCCTCTTAACACCGGGGAGCTGTTTTTT.

The CDR3 DNA reads as TGTGCCAGCAGACAGGGATACAATGAGCAGTTCTTC. It codes for CASRQGYNEQFF. The chain uses TRBV27 and TRBJ2-1; a possible D gene is TRBD1 (6 bases). Trimming left V 6 bases short and J 4 bases short, with 7 bases between. The CDR3 has 12 amino acids. From germline, CDR1 is MNHEY and CDR2 SMNVEV (reference sequence).

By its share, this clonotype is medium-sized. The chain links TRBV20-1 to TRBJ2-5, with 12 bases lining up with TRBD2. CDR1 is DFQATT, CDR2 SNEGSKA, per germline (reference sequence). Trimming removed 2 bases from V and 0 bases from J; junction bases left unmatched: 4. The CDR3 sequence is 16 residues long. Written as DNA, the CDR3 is TGCAGTGCTAGACGTGGACTAGCGGGGAACCAAGAGACCCAGTACTTC. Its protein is CSARRGLAGNQETQYF.

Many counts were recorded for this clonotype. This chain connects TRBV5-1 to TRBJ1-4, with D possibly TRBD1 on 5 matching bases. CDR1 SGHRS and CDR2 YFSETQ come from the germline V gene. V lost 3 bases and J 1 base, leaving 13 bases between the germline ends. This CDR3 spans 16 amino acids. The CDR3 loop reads CASSWSPGGTNEKLFF. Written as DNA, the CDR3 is TGCGCCAGCAGCTGGTCTCCCGGGGGAACTAATGAAAAACTGTTTTTT.